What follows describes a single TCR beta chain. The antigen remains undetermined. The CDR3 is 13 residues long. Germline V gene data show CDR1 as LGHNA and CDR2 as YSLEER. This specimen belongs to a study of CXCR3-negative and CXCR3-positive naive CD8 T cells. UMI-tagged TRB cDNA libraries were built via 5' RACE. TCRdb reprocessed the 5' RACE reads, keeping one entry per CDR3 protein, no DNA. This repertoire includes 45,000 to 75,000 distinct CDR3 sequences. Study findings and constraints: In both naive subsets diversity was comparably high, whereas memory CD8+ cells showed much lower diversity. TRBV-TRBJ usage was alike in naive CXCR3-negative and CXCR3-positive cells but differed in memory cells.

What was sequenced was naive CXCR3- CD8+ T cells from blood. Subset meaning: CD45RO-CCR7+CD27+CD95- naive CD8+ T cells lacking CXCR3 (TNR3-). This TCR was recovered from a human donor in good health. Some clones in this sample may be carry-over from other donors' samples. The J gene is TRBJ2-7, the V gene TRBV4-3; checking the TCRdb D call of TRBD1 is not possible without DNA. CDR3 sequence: CASSRDRTYEQYF.